This T cell receptor beta chain was sequenced during a study of blood T cell repertoires in COVID-19. The overall study: Researchers got acute and convalescent COVID-19 samples from the United States, Italy and Spain. PBMCs, B-cell-depleted T cells, or T cells were the source of the cDNA or gDNA that made up the material.

Original methodology: Quantification of nucleated cells was approximated via reference gene primer amplification. The table came from immunoSEQ multiplex PCR; TCRdb's copy has only in-frame clones and leaves some out. V and J calls and clone size are as listed in that table; D and trimming were resolved from the DNA. The sample has roughly 200,000 clones; roughly 88% are singletons. CDR1 and CDR2 from the germline V gene are LNHDA and SQIVND (reference sequence). Trimming cost V 7 bases and J 4 bases, with 11 bases left between them. CDR3 length: 13 amino acids. Material for sequencing was peripheral blood. This TCR derives from a young man with active or convalescent COVID-19. The V gene is TRBV19, the J gene TRBJ1-5, with a weak D call TRBD1 (6 bases). The CDR3 sequence is CASTRGGNQPQHF. The CDR3 region has the DNA TGTGCCAGTACCAGGGGAGGGAATCAGCCCCAGCATTTT.